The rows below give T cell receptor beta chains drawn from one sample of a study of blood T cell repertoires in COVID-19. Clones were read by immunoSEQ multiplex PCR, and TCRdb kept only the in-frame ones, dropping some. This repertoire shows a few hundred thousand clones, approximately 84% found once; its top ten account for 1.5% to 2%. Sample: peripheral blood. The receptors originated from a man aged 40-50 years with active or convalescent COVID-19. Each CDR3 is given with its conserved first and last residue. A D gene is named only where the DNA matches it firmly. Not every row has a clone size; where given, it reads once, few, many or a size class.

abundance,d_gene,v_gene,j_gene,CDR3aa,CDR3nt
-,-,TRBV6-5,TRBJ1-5,CASRKGGEGDQPQHF,TGTGCCAGCAGGAAAGGGGGGGAGGGTGATCAGCCCCAGCATTTT
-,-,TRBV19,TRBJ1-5,CASSIEPTGYDQPQHF,TGTGCCAGTAGTATAGAACCCACAGGGTATGATCAGCCCCAGCATTTT
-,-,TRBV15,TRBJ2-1,CATSSGPMDEQFF,TGTGCCACCAGCAGTGGCCCGATGGATGAGCAGTTCTTC
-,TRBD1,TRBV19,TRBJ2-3,CASSFGSGTASTDTQYF,TGTGCCAGTTCCTTTGGATCCGGGACAGCTAGCACAGATACGCAGTATTTT
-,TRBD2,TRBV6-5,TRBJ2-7,CASSSEAGAYEQYF,TGTGCCAGCAGCTCCGAAGCGGGAGCCTACGAGCAGTACTTC
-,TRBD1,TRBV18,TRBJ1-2,CASSPGQGTSHGYTF,TGTGCCAGCTCACCGGGACAGGGAACTTCTCATGGCTACACCTTC
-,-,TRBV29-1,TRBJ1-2,CSAHPGGTNYGYTF,TGCAGCGCCCACCCCGGTGGTACTAACTATGGCTACACCTTC
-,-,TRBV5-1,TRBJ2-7,CASSLARAPNEQYF,TGCGCCAGCAGCTTGGCCAGGGCTCCCAACGAGCAGTACTTC
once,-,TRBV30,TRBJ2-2,CAWRPGPGELFF,TGTGCCTGGAGGCCTGGGCCCGGGGAGCTGTTTTTT
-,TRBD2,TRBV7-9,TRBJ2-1,CASSFVAGAYDEQFF,TGTGCCAGCAGTTTTGTAGCGGGGGCCTACGATGAGCAGTTCTTC
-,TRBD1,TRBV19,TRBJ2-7,CASSIAQGVISYEQYF,TGTGCCAGTAGTATAGCACAGGGGGTTATATCCTACGAGCAGTACTTC
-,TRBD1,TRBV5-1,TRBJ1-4,CASSLAAGGEKLFF,TGCGCCAGCAGCTTGGCGGCAGGGGGTGAAAAACTGTTTTTT
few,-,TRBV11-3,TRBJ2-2,CASSLRGGSNTGELFF,TGTGCCAGCAGCTTAAGGGGGGGATCTAACACCGGGGAGCTGTTTTTT
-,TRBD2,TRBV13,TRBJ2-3,CASSRLAGVGQYF,TGTGCCAGCAGCAGACTAGCGGGGGTGGGGCAGTATTTT
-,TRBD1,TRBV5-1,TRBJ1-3,CASSLKTGQGAGNTIYF,TGCGCCAGCAGCTTGAAGACCGGACAGGGGGCTGGAAACACCATATATTTT
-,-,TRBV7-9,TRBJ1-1,CASSLLIVPNTEAFF,TGTGCCAGCAGCCTACTTATTGTCCCGAACACTGAAGCTTTCTTT
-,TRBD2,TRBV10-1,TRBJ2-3,CASSEGSAGIDTQYF,TGCGCCAGCAGTGAGGGTTCAGCGGGAATAGATACGCAGTATTTT
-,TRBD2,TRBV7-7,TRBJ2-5,CASSRSGTQETQYF,TGTGCTAGCAGCAGAAGCGGGACCCAAGAGACCCAGTACTTC
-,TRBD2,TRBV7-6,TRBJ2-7,CASSLTPAGVYEQYF,TGTGCCAGCAGCTTAACCCCAGCGGGAGTCTACGAGCAGTACTTC
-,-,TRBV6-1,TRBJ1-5,CASSDLRGVGGNQPQHF,TGTGCCAGCAGTGACCTCCGTGGTGTAGGAGGCAATCAGCCCCAGCATTTT
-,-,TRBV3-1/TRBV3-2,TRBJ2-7,CASSRSSMRDEQYF,TGTGCCAGCAGCCGGTCGTCAATGAGGGACGAGCAGTACTTC
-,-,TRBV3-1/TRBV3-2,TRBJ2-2,CASSQGLMNTGELFF,TGTGCCAGCAGCCAGGGACTCATGAACACCGGGGAGCTGTTTTTT
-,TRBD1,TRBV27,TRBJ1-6,CASSLRGPYNSPLHF,TGTGCCAGCAGTTTAAGGGGGCCCTATAATTCACCCCTCCACTTT
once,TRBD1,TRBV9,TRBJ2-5,CASSPRTGTETQYF,TGTGCCAGCAGCCCGCGGACAGGGACAGAGACCCAGTACTTC
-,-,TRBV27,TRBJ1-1,CASRNILGSGTEAFF,TGTGCCAGCAGAAACATCCTGGGCTCCGGCACTGAAGCTTTCTTT
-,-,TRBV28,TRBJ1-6,CASSYPTGIGSPLHF,TGTGCCAGCAGTTACCCAACAGGGATCGGGTCACCCCTCCACTTT
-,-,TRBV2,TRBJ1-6,CASSIRDTYNSPLHF,TGTGCCAGCAGTATCAGGGATACCTATAATTCACCCCTCCACTTT